A selection of T cell receptor beta chains follows, all from one sample in a study of metastatic and nonmetastatic thyroid tumors. TCRdb reanalyzed the PCR reads with MiXCR. The sample has roughly 23,000 clones, 20% to 25% seen once. The specimen was blood. Receptors originate from a male donor with papillary thyroid cancer or a benign thyroid nodule (not recorded which). Some clones in this sample may be carry-over from other donors' samples. Both conserved end residues are part of each CDR3. The D gene is left open where the match is weak. Not all rows give a size; the values are once, few, many and, for expanded clones, a class.

clone size	J gene	D gene	V gene	CDR3 DNA	CDR3 protein
many	TRBJ1-1	TRBD1	TRBV5-1	TGCGCCAGCAGCCTGGACAGGGGGCGGAGGAACGCTTTCTTT	CASSLDRGRRNAFF
-	TRBJ2-1	-	TRBV6-4	TGTGCCAGCAGTACCGGGACGGAAAATGAGCAGTTCTTC	CASSTGTENEQFF
-	TRBJ1-2	TRBD1	TRBV6-1	TGTGCCAGCAGTTCCGCAGGGGGCGGTAACTATGGCTACACCTTC	CASSSAGGGNYGYTF
-	TRBJ2-7	TRBD1	TRBV25-1	TGTGCCAGCTCATATAAGGGGACAGGGCGCCACGAGCAGTACTTC	CASSYKGTGRHEQYF
many	TRBJ2-1	-	TRBV14	TGTGCCAGCAGCCAAGATAGTACGGGACGGTATAATGAGCAGTTCTTC	CASSQDSTGRYNEQFF
-	TRBJ2-7	-	TRBV3-1	TGTGCCAGCAGCTATCCCGGACCTAACTACGAGCAGTATTTC	CASSYPGPNYEQYF
-	TRBJ1-2	TRBD1	TRBV9	TGTGCCAGCAGCCCCGGGACAGGGTTTGTTGGCTACACCTTC	CASSPGTGFVGYTF
few	TRBJ2-7	TRBD1	TRBV6-5	TGTGCCAGCAGATATGGACAGGGCACCTACGAGCAGTACTTC	CASRYGQGTYEQYF
many	TRBJ1-4	-	TRBV2	TGTGCCAGCCGGCGTAGCGAAAAACTGTTTTTT	CASRRSEKLFF
many	TRBJ2-1	TRBD2	TRBV7-9	TGTGCCAGCAGCTTAGCATCGGGACTAGGGTCCTACAATGAGCAGTTCTTC	CASSLASGLGSYNEQFF
-	TRBJ2-2	TRBD1	TRBV20-1	TGCAGTGCTCGACGTGGGCCTGGACAGGACGGGGAGCTGTTTTTT	CSARRGPGQDGELFF
-	TRBJ2-3	-	TRBV12-3/TRBV12-4	TGTGCCAGCAGCGCTTATGGACTTTTAGATACGCAGTATTTT	CASSAYGLLDTQYF
few	TRBJ2-6	-	TRBV4-2	TGTGCCAGCAGCCAAGATCTTGGCTCTGGGGCCAACGTCCTGACTTTC	CASSQDLGSGANVLTF
medium-sized	TRBJ1-1	TRBD1	TRBV25-1	TGTGCCAGCAGCCAGGGGGCCCCTGAAGCTTTCTTT	CASSQGAPEAFF
-	TRBJ2-7	-	TRBV20-1	TGCAGTGCTAAGGGGAGTTTAGACTACGAGCAGTACTTC	CSAKGSLDYEQYF
many	TRBJ2-5	-	TRBV9	TGTGCCAGCAGCGATTTCCAAGAGACCCAGTACTTC	CASSDFQETQYF
-	TRBJ2-1	TRBD1	TRBV28	TGTGCCAGCACCACCGGGACAGCAGCCTACAATGAGCAGTTCTTC	CASTTGTAAYNEQFF
many	TRBJ1-4	-	TRBV7-2	TGTGCCAGCAGCCCCGGCCGGTTTGGTAATGAAAAACTGTTTTTT	CASSPGRFGNEKLFF
-	TRBJ1-1	TRBD1	TRBV5-1	TGCGCCAGCAGCTCACCCGAGACCGACAGGGAGAACACTGAAGCTTTCTTT	CASSSPETDRENTEAFF
medium-sized	TRBJ1-5	-	TRBV20-1	TGCAGTGCTAGTGATCCAAGGGGAGGGGCGGAGCCCCAGCATTTT	CSASDPRGGAEPQHF
few	TRBJ2-5	-	TRBV10-3	TGCGCCATCAGTGAATTTCCGGTACCCTCCCAAGAGACCCAGTACTTC	CAISEFPVPSQETQYF
-	TRBJ2-7	-	TRBV27	TGTGCCAGCAGTCAGCGACAGGCTAAGTACGAGCAGTACTTC	CASSQRQAKYEQYF
few	TRBJ2-7	-	TRBV28	TGTGCCAGCAGTTTCGGGACCAGCCCCTACGAGCAGTACTTC	CASSFGTSPYEQYF
medium-sized	TRBJ2-7	-	TRBV6-2/TRBV6-3	TGTGCCAGCACCTACGGAGTGTGGGAGGACGAGCAGTACTTC	CASTYGVWEDEQYF
medium-sized	TRBJ2-7	TRBD2	TRBV4-2	TGTGCCAGCAGCCAAGACCGGACTAGCGAATACGAGCAGTACTTC	CASSQDRTSEYEQYF
many	TRBJ2-2	-	TRBV27	TGTGCCAGCAGTTTCAGGGGTTCCGGGGAGCTGTTTTTT	CASSFRGSGELFF
-	TRBJ1-3	-	TRBV2	TGTGCCAGCAGGGACGGAGGGAACTCTGGAAACACCATATACTTT	CASRDGGNSGNTIYF
many	TRBJ2-7	-	TRBV5-4	TGTGCCAGCAGCTTAGGAGGGGCGGACGAGCAGTACTTC	CASSLGGADEQYF
many	TRBJ2-7	-	TRBV5-1	TGCGCCAGCAGCTTGGCTGGCAGGGCATTCGAGCAGTACTTC	CASSLAGRAFEQYF
-	TRBJ2-1	TRBD1	TRBV19	TGTGCCAGTAGTGCCCAAGTAGACAGGGGCCTCTACAATGAGCAGTTCTTC	CASSAQVDRGLYNEQFF
many	TRBJ1-4	TRBD1	TRBV7-9	TGTGCCAGCAGCTTAGACGGCAGGGGGCCTGAAAAACTGTTTTTT	CASSLDGRGPEKLFF
many	TRBJ2-1	-	TRBV7-9	TGTGCCAGCAGCTTAGCTGAGAAGGTACGGGAGCAGTTCTTC	CASSLAEKVREQFF
many	TRBJ2-1	-	TRBV4-1	TGCGCCAGCAGCCAAGTACCCCAGTCCCCTGGAGTTTACAATGAGCAGTTCTTC	CASSQVPQSPGVYNEQFF
many	TRBJ2-2	-	TRBV24-1	TGTGCCACCAGTCCGGGACAGAACACCGGGGAGCTGTTTTTT	CATSPGQNTGELFF
-	TRBJ1-6	-	TRBV30	TGTGCCTGGAGTGTGTTCGGATCGGGAGGATATTCACCCCTCCACTTT	CAWSVFGSGGYSPLHF
-	TRBJ1-2	TRBD1	TRBV7-2	TGTGCCAGCAGCTTAGCGACGACAGGGGGCAGAGGCTACACCTTC	CASSLATTGGRGYTF
many	TRBJ2-1	TRBD2	TRBV7-9	TGTGCCAGCAGCTTACAGGGAGGGAACAATGAGCAGTTCTTC	CASSLQGGNNEQFF
-	TRBJ2-3	TRBD2	TRBV12-3/TRBV12-4	TGTGCCAGCAGTTTTAGACTAGCGGGAGGAGATACGCAGTATTTT	CASSFRLAGGDTQYF
-	TRBJ1-1	-	TRBV28	TGTGCCAGCAGTTTTAGAGCCCTTGGGTGGGCTTTCTTT	CASSFRALGWAFF
many	TRBJ2-1	TRBD2	TRBV5-4	TGTGCCAGCAGCGCCGGGACTAGCGGGAGCAATGAGCAGTTCTTC	CASSAGTSGSNEQFF
few	TRBJ1-6	-	TRBV6-2/TRBV6-3	TGTGCCAACATTTACCGGAGGGGGACCCTCCACTTT	CANIYRRGTLHF
medium-sized	TRBJ1-1	-	TRBV6-1	TGTGCCAGCAGTGAAGGTACAGAGAACACTGAAGCTTTCTTT	CASSEGTENTEAFF
-	TRBJ2-2	-	TRBV10-1	TGCGCCAGCAGGGGTTCCGGGGATCTGTTTTTT	CASRGSGDLFF
few	TRBJ2-7	-	TRBV2	TGTGCCAGCAGCTCGCTTGACAGAGCCTACGAGCAGTACTTC	CASSSLDRAYEQYF
many	TRBJ2-1	-	TRBV28	TGTGCCAGCAGTTCTAATAAGAATGAGCAGTTCTTC	CASSSNKNEQFF
many	TRBJ2-3	-	TRBV9	TGTGCCAGCAGCGTAGCGAATAGTGTAGATACGCAGTATTTT	CASSVANSVDTQYF
-	TRBJ1-1	-	TRBV6-5	TGTGCCAGCAGTTACCACAGGGACACTGAAGCTTTCTTT	CASSYHRDTEAFF
few	TRBJ2-1	TRBD2	TRBV18	TGTGCCAGCTCTCTCTCCCTAGGACTAGCGGGAGTATACAATGAGCAGTTCTTC	CASSLSLGLAGVYNEQFF
many	TRBJ2-5	TRBD1	TRBV7-9	TGTGCCAGCAGCTTGCGGACAGGGGGGTTCCAAGAGACCCAGTACTTC	CASSLRTGGFQETQYF
many	TRBJ2-5	-	TRBV11-2	TGTGCCAGCAGCCCAGGGGGGGTGGGGGAGACCCAGTACTTC	CASSPGGVGETQYF
many	TRBJ2-4	-	TRBV3-1	TGTGCCAGCAGCCAAGAGACAGAAGCCAAAAACATTCAGTACTTC	CASSQETEAKNIQYF
many	TRBJ2-2	-	TRBV18	TGTGCCAGCTCACCTTCTGGGGCCGGGGAGCTGTTTTTT	CASSPSGAGELFF
medium-sized	TRBJ2-7	-	TRBV19	TGTGCCAGTAGTATAAGCGGAACCTCCTACGAGCAGTACTTC	CASSISGTSYEQYF
medium-sized	TRBJ1-2	TRBD1	TRBV28	TGTGCCAGCAGTTTGCAGGGGGGATTCTATGGCTACACCTTC	CASSLQGGFYGYTF
many	TRBJ2-2	-	TRBV7-9	TGTGCCAGCTCGGGGGAAGGCACCGGGGAGCTGTTTTTT	CASSGEGTGELFF
-	TRBJ2-2	-	TRBV2	TGTGCCAGCAGTGACCCGGTGCGGGGGCAAACCGGGGAGCTTTTTTTT	CASSDPVRGQTGELFF
-	TRBJ2-3	-	TRBV28	TGTGCCAGCAGTTCCCTACCTGGACAGTCCTTGAGCACAGATACGCAGTATTTT	CASSSLPGQSLSTDTQYF
many	TRBJ1-1	TRBD1	TRBV9	TGTGCCAGCAGCAAGGACAGGGCGAGGACTGAAGCTTTCTTT	CASSKDRARTEAFF
many	TRBJ2-3	-	TRBV11-1	TGTGCCAGCAGCTTACGTAGGGGGGATACGCAGTATTTT	CASSLRRGDTQYF